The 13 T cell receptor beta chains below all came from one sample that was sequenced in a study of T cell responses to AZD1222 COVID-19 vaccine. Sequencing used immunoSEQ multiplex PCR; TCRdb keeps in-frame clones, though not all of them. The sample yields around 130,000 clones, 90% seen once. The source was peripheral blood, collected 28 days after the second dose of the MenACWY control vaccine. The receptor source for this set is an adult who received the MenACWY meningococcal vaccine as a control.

This CDR3 is CASSLQTSGELFF. CDR3 nucleotides: TGTGCCAGCAGTTTACAAACGAGCGGGGAGCTGTTTTTT. The V and J genes are TRBV28 and TRBJ2-2; the D is unclear. The germline V gene has CDR1 MDHEN and CDR2 SYDVKM. Trimming took 2 bases from V and 7 from J, leaving 8 bases between them. There are 13 residues in the CDR3.

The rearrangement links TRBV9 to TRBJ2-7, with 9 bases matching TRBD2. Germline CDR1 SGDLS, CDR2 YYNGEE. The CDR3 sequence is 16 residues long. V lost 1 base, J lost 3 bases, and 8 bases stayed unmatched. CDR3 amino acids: CASSVPPTSGDYEQYF. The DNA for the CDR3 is TGTGCCAGCAGCGTACCCCCGACTAGCGGAGACTACGAGCAGTACTTC.

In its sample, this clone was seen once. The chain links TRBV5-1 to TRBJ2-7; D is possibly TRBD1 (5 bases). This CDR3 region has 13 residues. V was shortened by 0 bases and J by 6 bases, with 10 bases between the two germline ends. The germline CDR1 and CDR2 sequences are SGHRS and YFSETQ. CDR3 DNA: TGCGCCAGCAGCTTGGGACAGCTACTCGAGCAGTACTTC. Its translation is CASSLGQLLEQYF.

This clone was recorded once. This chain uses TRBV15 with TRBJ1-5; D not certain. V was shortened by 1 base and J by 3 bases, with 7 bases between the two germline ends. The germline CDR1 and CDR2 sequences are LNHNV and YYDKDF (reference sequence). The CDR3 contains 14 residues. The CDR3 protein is CATSRGTVNQPQHF. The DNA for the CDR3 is TGTGCCACCAGCAGAGGAACAGTCAATCAGCCCCAGCATTTT.

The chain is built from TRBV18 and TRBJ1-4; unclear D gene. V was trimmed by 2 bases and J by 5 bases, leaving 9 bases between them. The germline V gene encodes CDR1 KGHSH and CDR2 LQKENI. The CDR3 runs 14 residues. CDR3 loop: CASSPEGGNEKLFF. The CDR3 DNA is TGTGCCAGCTCACCAGAGGGTGGGAATGAAAAACTGTTTTTT.

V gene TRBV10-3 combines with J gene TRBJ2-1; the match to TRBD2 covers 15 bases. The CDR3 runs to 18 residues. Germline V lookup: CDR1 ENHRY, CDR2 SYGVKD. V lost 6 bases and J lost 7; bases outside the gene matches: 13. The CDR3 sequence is CAISQGGLAGGGLNEQFF. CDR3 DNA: TGTGCCATCAGCCAGGGGGGACTAGCGGGAGGAGGGTTAAATGAGCAGTTCTTC.

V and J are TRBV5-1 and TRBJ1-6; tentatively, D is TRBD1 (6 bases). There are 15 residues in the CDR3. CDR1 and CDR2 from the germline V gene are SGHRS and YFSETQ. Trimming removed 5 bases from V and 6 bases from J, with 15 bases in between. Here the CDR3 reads CASRPGTYSNSPLHF. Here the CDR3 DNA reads TGCGCCAGCAGGCCAGGGACATATTCTAATTCACCCCTCCACTTT.

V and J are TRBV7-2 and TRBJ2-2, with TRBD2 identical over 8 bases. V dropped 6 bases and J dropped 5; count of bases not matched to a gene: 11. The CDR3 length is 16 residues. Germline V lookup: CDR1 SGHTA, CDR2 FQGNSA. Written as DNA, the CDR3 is TGTGCCAGCAGTCAGACCCCGGGAGGGGTGACCGGGGAGCTGTTTTTT. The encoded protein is CASSQTPGGVTGELFF.

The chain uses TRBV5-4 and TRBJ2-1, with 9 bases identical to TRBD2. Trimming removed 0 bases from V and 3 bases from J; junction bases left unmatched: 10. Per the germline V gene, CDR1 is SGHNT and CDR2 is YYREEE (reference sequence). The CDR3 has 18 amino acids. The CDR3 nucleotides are TGTGCCAGCAGCTTGGTCCTGATAGCGGGAGAGATCTACAATGAGCAGTTCTTC. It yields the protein CASSLVLIAGEIYNEQFF.

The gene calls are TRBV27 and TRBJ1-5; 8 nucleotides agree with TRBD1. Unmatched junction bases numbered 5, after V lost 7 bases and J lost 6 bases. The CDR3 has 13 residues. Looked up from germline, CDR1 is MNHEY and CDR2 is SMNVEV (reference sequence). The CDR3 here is CASNKQGGQPQHF. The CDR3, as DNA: TGTGCCAGCAATAAACAGGGGGGTCAGCCCCAGCATTTT.

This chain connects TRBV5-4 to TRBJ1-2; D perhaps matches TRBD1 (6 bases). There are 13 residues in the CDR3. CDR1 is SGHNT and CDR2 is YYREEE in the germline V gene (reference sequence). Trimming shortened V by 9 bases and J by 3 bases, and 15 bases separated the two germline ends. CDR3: CATGTGLDYGYTF. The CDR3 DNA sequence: TGTGCCACCGGTACAGGGCTTGACTATGGCTACACCTTC.

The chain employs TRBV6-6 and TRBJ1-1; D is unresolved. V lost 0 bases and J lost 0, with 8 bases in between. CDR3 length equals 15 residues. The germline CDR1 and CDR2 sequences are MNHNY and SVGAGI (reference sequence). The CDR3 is CASSYSRAMNTEAFF. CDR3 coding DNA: TGTGCCAGCAGTTACTCGCGTGCAATGAACACTGAAGCTTTCTTT.

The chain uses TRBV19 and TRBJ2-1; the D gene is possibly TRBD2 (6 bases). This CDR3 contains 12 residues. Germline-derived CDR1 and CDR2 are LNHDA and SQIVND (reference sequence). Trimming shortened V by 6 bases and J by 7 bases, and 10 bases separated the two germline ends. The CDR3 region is CASRGGWNEQFF. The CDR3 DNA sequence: TGTGCCAGTAGGGGGGGATGGAATGAGCAGTTCTTC.